These 29 T cell receptor beta chains were all obtained from the same sample, sequenced in a study of cytomegalovirus exposure and HLA in healthy donors. 60 Vbeta and 13 Jbeta primers were used in PCR. Sequenced by immunoSEQ multiplex PCR; TCRdb stores in-frame clones only, minus some. The sample holds some 110,000 clones, 75% to 85% seen once. Material for sequencing was PBMCs. The receptors originated from a man younger than 35 in good health and CMV-seronegative.

The gene calls are TRBV2 and TRBJ2-5; TRBD2 matches 10 bases. V was clipped by 7 bases and J by 5 bases; unmatched bases: 10. Germline V gene data show CDR1 as SNHLY and CDR2 as FYNNEI. This CDR3 has 15 amino acids. The CDR3 coding sequence is TGTGCCAGCACTTTCAAGCGGGAGGGGGGGGAGACCCAGTACTTC. The encoded protein is CASTFKREGGETQYF.

The chain employs TRBV6-1 and TRBJ1-2, with unresolved D. CDR1 is MNHNS, CDR2 SASEGT, per germline. The CDR3 spans 14 residues. The V end was cut by 7 bases, the J end by 2 bases, with 14 bases between. DNA of the CDR3: TGTGCCAGCACGTTGGAGAACCGAAACTATGGCTACACCTTC. Translating it yields CASTLENRNYGYTF.

This chain joins TRBV13 and TRBJ1-4; TRBD1 matches at 9 bases. The CDR3 runs 15 residues. J gave up 5 bases and V 5 bases, and 6 bases lay outside the gene matches. CDR1 and CDR2 from the germline V gene are PRHDT and FYEKMQ (reference sequence). The CDR3 DNA follows: TGTGCCAGCAGCCCGCGGACAGGGGCGAATGAAAAACTGTTTTTT. Its protein is CASSPRTGANEKLFF. Based on the CDR3 plus reference TRBV13 and TRBJ1-4, the full variable domain is AAGVIQSPRHLIKEKRETATLKCYPIPRHDTVYWYQQGPGQDPQFLISFYEKMQSDKGSIPDRFSAQQFSDYHSELNMSSLELGDSALYFCASSPRTGANEKLFFGSGTQLSVL.

This rearrangement joins TRBV25-1 to TRBJ2-7; TRBD1 is a possible D gene (6 bases). The CDR3 contains 17 residues. Germline lookup yields CDR1 MGHDK and CDR2 SYGVNS. Trimming took 4 bases from V and 3 from J, leaving 22 bases between them. DNA for the CDR3: TGTGCCAGCAGTGGCCCCCGGGCAGGGGCTTCTTACTACGAGCAGTACTTC. Translation: CASSGPRAGASYYEQYF.

This clone appeared a single time. The chain is built from TRBV27 and TRBJ2-7, with TRBD2 identical over 7 bases. The CDR3 is 15 amino acids. The junction had 9 bases not matched to a gene; V was cut back by 3 bases and J by 4 bases. Germline CDR1 is MNHEY and CDR2 is SMNVEV (reference sequence). The CDR3 sequence is CASSLLTGGAYEQYF. The CDR3 DNA follows: TGTGCCAGCAGTTTGCTAACGGGAGGAGCTTACGAGCAGTACTTC.

The chain is built from TRBV7-9 and TRBJ2-7; 8 bases fit TRBD1. Germline CDR1 and CDR2: SEHNR and FQNEAQ (reference sequence). V was pared by 5 bases and J by 2 bases, with 11 bases of the junction left unmatched. This CDR3 spans 16 amino acids. This chain's CDR3 is CASSPFPGQVAYEQYF. Written as DNA, the CDR3 is TGTGCCAGCAGCCCCTTTCCGGGACAGGTTGCCTACGAGCAGTACTTC.

This chain links TRBV11-1 with TRBJ2-7; 10 nucleotides match TRBD1. V shed 4 bases and J 2 bases; nucleotides not matched to a gene: 2. Germline CDR1 is SGHAT and CDR2 is FQDESV (reference sequence). The CDR3 totals 14 residues. CDR3 bases: TGTGCCAGCAGCTCCGGGACAGGGGCCTACGAGCAGTACTTC. Translated: CASSSGTGAYEQYF.

The V gene is TRBV7-2, the J gene TRBJ1-2; 7 positions agree with TRBD1. The V gene's germline CDR1 is SGHTA and CDR2 FQGNSA. The trim removed 4 bases at V and 4 bases at J, leaving 9 bases unmatched. The CDR3 is 15 amino acids. Here the CDR3 reads CASSSSGQPGYGYTF. The CDR3 nucleotides are TGTGCCAGCAGCTCCTCGGGACAGCCTGGCTATGGCTACACCTTC.

The chain links TRBV25-1 to TRBJ1-1; D remains ambiguous. This CDR3 is built from 13 residues. V was clipped by 3 bases and J by 5 bases, with 10 bases between them. Per germline, CDR1 MGHDK and CDR2 SYGVNS. CDR3 nucleotide sequence: TGTGCCAGCAGTGATAATTTAGAGACTGAAGCTTTCTTT. This translates into CASSDNLETEAFF.

The chain carries TRBV7-9 and TRBJ2-7; 9 bases align to TRBD1. V was clipped by 4 bases and J by 4 bases; unmatched bases: 8. CDR3 length equals 15 residues. Germline-derived CDR1 and CDR2 are SEHNR and FQNEAQ (reference sequence). The DNA of the CDR3 is TGTGCCAGCAGCTCTGGGGGACAGGGTGGTTACGAGCAGTACTTC. Translation gives CASSSGGQGGYEQYF.

The V gene is TRBV7-9, the J gene TRBJ2-7; D unresolved. The V gene lost 0 bases and the J gene lost 0 bases, with 3 bases spanning the gap. CDR1 and CDR2 (germline): SEHNR, FQNEAQ (reference sequence). The CDR3 loop spans 13 amino acids. CDR3: CASSLAASYEQYF. For the CDR3, the DNA is TGTGCCAGCAGCTTAGCAGCCTCCTACGAGCAGTACTTC. The complete variable domain, with remaining parts taken from reference TRBV7-9 and TRBJ2-7, reads DTGVSQNPRHKITKRGQNVTFRCDPISEHNRLYWYRQTLGQGPEFLTYFQNEAQLEKSRLLSDRFSAERPKGSFSTLEIQRTEQGDSAMYLCASSLAASYEQYFGPGTRLTVT.

The chain has TRBV7-9 and TRBJ2-5; 9 bases are shared with TRBD1. The CDR3 is 15 amino acids. CDR1 SEHNR and CDR2 FQNEAQ come from the germline V gene (reference sequence). The ends lost 4 bases at V and 3 bases at J; junction bases unmatched: 6. In DNA form, the CDR3 reads TGTGCCAGCAGCTCCAGTGGGGACAGGGAAGAGACCCAGTACTTC. It yields the protein CASSSSGDREETQYF. The whole variable domain, filled in from reference TRBV7-9 and TRBJ2-5, reads DTGVSQNPRHKITKRGQNVTFRCDPISEHNRLYWYRQTLGQGPEFLTYFQNEAQLEKSRLLSDRFSAERPKGSFSTLEIQRTEQGDSAMYLCASSSSGDREETQYFGPGTRLLVL.

The chain recombines TRBV27 with TRBJ2-5; 9 nucleotides match TRBD2. CDR3 size: 19 residues. V lost 7 bases to trimming and J lost 4 bases; unmatched junction nucleotides: 22. CDR1 is MNHEY and CDR2 is SMNVEV in the germline V gene (reference sequence). CDR3 residues: CASTAMGSSGLAGRETQYF. The CDR3 DNA reads TGTGCCAGCACTGCTATGGGGAGTTCAGGGCTAGCGGGGAGAGAGACCCAGTACTTC.

This clone appeared a single time. The chain has TRBV1 and TRBJ1-1; the table's D call of TRBD1 was not tested on the DNA. TRBV1 is classified as a pseudogene. The CDR3 sequence is 15 residues long. The CDR3 region is CTSSPVGAMNTEAFF. In DNA form, the CDR3 reads TGCACCAGCAGCCCGGTAGGGGCCATGAACACTGAAGCTTTCTTT.

The chain combines TRBV27 with TRBJ2-7; 10 nucleotides align to TRBD2. Germline lookup yields CDR1 MNHEY and CDR2 SMNVEV (reference sequence). Trimming took 6 bases from V and 3 from J; bases not matched to a gene: 2. The CDR3 sequence is 13 residues long. CDR3 region: CASRGLASYEQYF. The CDR3 bases are TGTGCCAGCAGGGGACTAGCGAGCTACGAGCAGTACTTC.

The rearrangement uses TRBV18 and TRBJ1-1; the D gene is possibly TRBD1 (6 bases). The germline V gene has CDR1 KGHSH and CDR2 LQKENI. Trimming removed 6 bases at V and 1 base at J, with 18 bases between. This CDR3 has 16 amino acids. The CDR3 reads CASSLGVRGANTEAFF. DNA of the CDR3: TGTGCCAGCTCCCTGGGGGTCCGGGGGGCGAACACTGAAGCTTTCTTT.

This clone was counted a few times. This chain connects TRBV4-3 to TRBJ2-2, with D possibly matching TRBD2 (6 bases). The CDR3 is made up of 18 amino acids. V shed 5 bases and J shed 8 bases, with 27 bases lying between them. Germline CDR1 and CDR2: LGHNA and YSLEER. The CDR3: CASSTHDRDWAVGGELFF. The CDR3 DNA follows: TGCGCCAGCAGCACCCATGACCGGGACTGGGCAGTAGGAGGGGAGCTGTTTTTT.

In regard to this clone: One junction end does not reproduce the germline sequence, and a read error may be involved. This chain joins TRBV9 and TRBJ1-2; no definite D call. Germline-derived CDR1 and CDR2 are SGDLS and YYNGEE. The CDR3 loop spans 13 amino acids. In nucleotides, the CDR3 is TGTGCCAGCAGCGTAGGGGGATCTCGGGATATATATTTC. It encodes CASSVGGSRDIYF. The whole variable domain, filled in from reference TRBV9 and TRBJ1-2, reads DSGVTQTPKHLITATGQRVTLRCSPRSGDLSVYWYQQSLDQGLQFLIQYYNGEERAKGNILERFSAQQFPDLHSELNLSSLELGDSALYFCASSVGGSRDIYFGSGTRLTVV.

This sequence joins TRBV9 and TRBJ2-1; D remains ambiguous. V lost 0 bases, J lost 6 bases, and 16 bases lay in between. The CDR3 has 16 amino acids. Looked up from germline, CDR1 is SGDLS and CDR2 is YYNGEE. The CDR3 DNA reads TGTGCCAGCAGCGTAGTCGGCAGTACACTACCCAATGAGCAGTTCTTC. Translated, it gives CASSVVGSTLPNEQFF.

J is TRBJ2-7 and V is TRBV18, with D possibly being TRBD2 (6 bases). Germline V gives CDR1 KGHSH, CDR2 LQKENI. The CDR3 has 14 residues. V was trimmed by 3 bases and J by 2 bases, leaving 11 bases between them. CDR3 nucleotide sequence: TGTGCCAGCTCACCCCCCGGAGGGCCCTACGAGCAGTACTTC. It translates to CASSPPGGPYEQYF.

The chain joins TRBV9 to TRBJ2-3, with 8 positions matching TRBD2. This CDR3 has 16 residues. After removal of 1 base from V and 0 bases from J, the junction contained 4 bases not matched to a gene. CDR1 is SGDLS, CDR2 YYNGEE, per germline. The CDR3 DNA is TGTGCCAGCAGCGTACGACTAGCGACTAGCACAGATACGCAGTATTTT. Translated: CASSVRLATSTDTQYF.

The genes are TRBV7-9 and TRBJ2-1; D possibly corresponds to TRBD2 (5 bases). Germline V gene data show CDR1 as SEHNR and CDR2 as FQNEAQ (reference sequence). Trimming left V 5 bases short and J 8 bases short, with 19 bases between. This CDR3 comprises 15 residues. The CDR3 DNA sequence: TGTGCCAGCAGCCGCGGACTCCCGGGCTTCTATGAGCAGTTCTTC. Encoded protein: CASSRGLPGFYEQFF.

V and J are TRBV5-1 and TRBJ2-5; 7 positions match TRBD1. The closer fit of TRBJ2-7 to the DNA end suggests the J call may be wrong. CDR3 length equals 16 residues. The germline V gene encodes CDR1 SGHRS and CDR2 YFSETQ. The CDR3 here is CASSLVGGQGAYEQYF. CDR3 in DNA: TGCGCCAGCAGCTTGGTGGGTGGGCAGGGGGCCTACGAGCAGTACTTC.

V and J are TRBV6-6 and TRBJ2-7, with 7 bases aligning to TRBD2. The junction had 9 bases not matched to a gene; V was cut back by 2 bases and J by 5 bases. The CDR3 spans 15 residues. In germline, CDR1 is MNHNY, CDR2 SVGAGI (reference sequence). Written as DNA, the CDR3 is TGTGCCAGCAGTTACCGGGCGGGAGCTATGGACGAGCAGTACTTC. Translating gives CASSYRAGAMDEQYF.

Concerning this clone: The identical CDR3 is also encoded by other nucleotide sequences in the sample. This chain links TRBV27 with TRBJ2-5; 8 bases are a match to TRBD2. CDR1 and CDR2 (germline): MNHEY, SMNVEV (reference sequence). After removal of 3 bases from V and 4 bases from J, the junction contained 10 bases not matched to a gene. This CDR3 comprises 16 residues. The CDR3, as DNA: TGTGCCAGCAGTTTTCGTCCACCGGGACTAGGAGAGACCCAGTACTTC. Translation: CASSFRPPGLGETQYF.

The V gene is TRBV6-4, the J gene TRBJ2-1, with 9 positions matching TRBD1. Per germline, CDR1 MRHNA and CDR2 SNTAGT. The trim removed 0 bases at V and 6 bases at J, leaving 0 bases unmatched. This CDR3 is 14 amino acids long. CDR3 DNA sequence: TGTGCCAGCAGTGACTCGACAGGGGGCAATGAGCAGTTCTTC. This translates into CASSDSTGGNEQFF.

The chain couples TRBV6-6 to TRBJ1-4; TRBD1 might be the D (5 bases). CDR1 is MNHNY, CDR2 SVGAGI, per germline (reference sequence). V shed 0 bases and J shed 3 bases, with 8 bases lying between them. The CDR3 runs 15 residues. CDR3: CASSYSGGANEKLFF. The CDR3 DNA follows: TGTGCCAGCAGTTACTCGGGGGGTGCTAATGAAAAACTGTTTTTT.

This clone was detected once. At one end, the junction sequence differs from germline, possibly due to a read error. V usage is TRBV7-9 and J usage is TRBJ1-1, with 7 bases lining up with TRBD1. This CDR3 spans 15 amino acids. Germline CDR1 is SEHNR and CDR2 is FQNEAQ (reference sequence). The CDR3 protein is CSSSSPTTGLVEAFF. CDR3 DNA sequence: TGTTCCAGCAGCTCCCCTACGACAGGGCTGGTTGAAGCTTTCTTT.

This clone was detected once. V and J are TRBV27 and TRBJ1-5; D not resolved. With 4 bases removed from V and 0 bases from J, the gap between germline ends came to 4 bases. The CDR3 spans 13 residues. Germline lookup yields CDR1 MNHEY and CDR2 SMNVEV (reference sequence). CDR3 in amino acids: CASSYLSNQPQHF. CDR3 sequence (DNA): TGTGCCAGCAGTTATCTTAGCAATCAGCCCCAGCATTTT.